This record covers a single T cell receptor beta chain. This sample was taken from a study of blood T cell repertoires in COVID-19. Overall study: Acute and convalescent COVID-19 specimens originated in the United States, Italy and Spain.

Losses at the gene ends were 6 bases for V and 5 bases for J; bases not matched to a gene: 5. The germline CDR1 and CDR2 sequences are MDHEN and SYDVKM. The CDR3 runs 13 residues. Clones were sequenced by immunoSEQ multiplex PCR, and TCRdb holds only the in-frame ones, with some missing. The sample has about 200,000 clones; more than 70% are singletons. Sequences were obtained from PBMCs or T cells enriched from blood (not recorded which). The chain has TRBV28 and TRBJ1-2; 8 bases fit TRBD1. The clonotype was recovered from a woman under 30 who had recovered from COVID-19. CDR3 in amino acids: CASSKDRAYGYTF. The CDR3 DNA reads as TGTGCCAGCAGCAAGGACAGGGCTTATGGCTACACCTTC.